Listed here is a single T cell receptor (beta chain). V was trimmed by 8 bases and J by 8 bases, leaving 18 bases between them. CDR3 length: 14 amino acids. Germline V CDR1 and CDR2: SNHLY, FYNNEI. Per the study methods: The assay estimated nucleated cells by amplifying reference gene primers. This table comes from immunoSEQ multiplex PCR, and its TCRdb copy is limited to in-frame clones, with some not included. D and trimming were read from the DNA, whereas the V and J calls and clone size are those reported in that table. The repertoire holds roughly 260,000 clones, with around 82% as singletons. The sample is drawn from a study of blood T cell repertoires in COVID-19. Study in general: Researchers got acute and convalescent COVID-19 samples from the United States, Italy and Spain. Nucleic acid was either cDNA or gDNA, and it came from T cells, B-cell-depleted T cells, or PBMCs.

The origin of this receptor is an elderly woman with active or convalescent COVID-19. The chain couples TRBV2 to TRBJ1-4; D is ambiguous. Sequencing was performed on peripheral blood. The CDR3 bases are TGTGCCAGCGGTCTCCAGGAGGTAAACGAAAAACTGTTTTTT. As protein: CASGLQEVNEKLFF. The entire variable domain, with the rest obtained from reference TRBV2 and TRBJ1-4, is as follows: EPEVTQTPSHQVTQMGQEVILRCVPISNHLYFYWYRQILGQKVEFLVSFYNNEISEKSEIFDDQFSVERPDGSNFTLKIRSTKLEDSAMYFCASGLQEVNEKLFFGSGTQLSVL.